The 2 T cell receptor beta chains below all came from one sample that was sequenced in a study of CD8 T cells in ankylosing spondylitis. Whole-study results and caveats: For ankylosing spondylitis blood, a TCR beta motif of 7 or 8 highly homologous variants appeared characteristic.

No antigen has been assigned to these receptors. MiXCR was run by TCRdb on the 5' RACE reads, yielding one entry per CDR3 protein. The sample yields hundreds of thousands of distinct CDR3 sequences, 12% seen once. The sequencing input was blood, either unsorted or a sorted T cell fraction (not recorded which). The source is a male donor with ankylosing spondylitis.

This clonotype was seen more than once but under ten times. CDR3: CASSYSIAGGTYEQYF. The DNA for the CDR3 is TGTGCCAGCAGTTACTCGATAGCGGGAGGTACCTACGAGCAGTACTTC. The rearrangement joins TRBV6-5 to TRBJ2-7; 10 nucleotides match TRBD2. CDR1 MNHEY and CDR2 SVGAGI come from the germline V gene. The J segment lost 2 bases and the V segment lost 0 bases, leaving 4 bases of the junction unmatched. This CDR3 has 16 residues.

The chain links TRBV6-5 to TRBJ1-1; 11 bases are shared with TRBD1. The CDR3 has 15 amino acids. With V trimmed by 2 bases and J by 11 bases, 10 bases remained unmatched. Germline V CDR1 and CDR2: MNHEY, SVGAGI. The CDR3 nucleotides read TGTGCCAGCAGTTACAGTCCGGGACAGGGGGAAGGGGCTTTCTTT. It yields the protein CASSYSPGQGEGAFF.